This paragraph covers one TCR beta chain sequence. Its antigen is not known. These data originate in a study of shared clonotypes between healthy human individuals. Broader study findings: It was the non-shared clonotypes that had lower generation probabilities than clonotypes shared by all four donors. The sampled material consisted only of blood, and tissue repertoires are likely to differ. With several donors compared, 4% to 5% of naive CD4 clonotypes were shared.

This CDR3 is 14 amino acids long. Trimming stripped 4 bases from V and 4 bases from J, with 16 bases between. Germline CDR1 is SQVTM and CDR2 is ANQGSEA. HIV-negative, healthy adults without recent acute infections or vaccinations were the donors. Assay: immunoSEQ multiplex PCR; the TCRdb copy retains only in-frame clones and omits some. The data contain millions of clones, just over 90% of them singletons. What was sequenced was naive CD4+ T cells from PBMCs. The subset: CD45RA+ positively selected. This clonotype was sampled from a man between 18 and 29 years old in good health. Some clones in this sample may be carry-over from other donors' samples. The chain combines TRBV29-1 with TRBJ1-1, with D tentatively TRBD1 (5 bases). The CDR3 region is CSVASGLSGTEAFF. DNA for the CDR3: TGCAGCGTTGCATCAGGGTTGTCGGGCACTGAAGCTTTCTTT.